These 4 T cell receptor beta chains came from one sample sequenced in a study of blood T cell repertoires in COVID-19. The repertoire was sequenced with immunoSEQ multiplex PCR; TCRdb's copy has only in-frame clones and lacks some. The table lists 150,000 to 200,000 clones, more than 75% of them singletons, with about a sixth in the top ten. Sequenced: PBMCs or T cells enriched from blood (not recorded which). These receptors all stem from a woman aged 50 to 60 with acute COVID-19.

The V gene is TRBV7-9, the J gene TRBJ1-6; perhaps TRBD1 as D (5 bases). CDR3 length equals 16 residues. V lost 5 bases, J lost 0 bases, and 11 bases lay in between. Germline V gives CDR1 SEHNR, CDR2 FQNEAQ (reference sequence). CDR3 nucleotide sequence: TGTGCCAGCAGCCCAGGGCAGACCTCCTATAATTCACCCCTCCACTTT. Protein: CASSPGQTSYNSPLHF. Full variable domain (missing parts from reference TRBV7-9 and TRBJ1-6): DTGVSQNPRHKITKRGQNVTFRCDPISEHNRLYWYRQTLGQGPEFLTYFQNEAQLEKSRLLSDRFSAERPKGSFSTLEIQRTEQGDSAMYLCASSPGQTSYNSPLHFGNGTRLTVT.

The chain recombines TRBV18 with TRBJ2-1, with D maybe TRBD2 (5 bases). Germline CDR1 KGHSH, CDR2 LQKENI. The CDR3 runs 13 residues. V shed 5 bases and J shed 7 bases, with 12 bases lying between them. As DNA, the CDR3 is TGTGCCAGCTCAAGGGAGATGGGGAATGAGCAGTTCTTC. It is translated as CASSREMGNEQFF.

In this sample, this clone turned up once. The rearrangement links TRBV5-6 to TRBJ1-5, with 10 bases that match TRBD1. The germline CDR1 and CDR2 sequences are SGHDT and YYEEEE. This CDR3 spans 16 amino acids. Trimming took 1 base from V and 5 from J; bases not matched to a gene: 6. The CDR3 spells CASSLIRDRGDQPQHF. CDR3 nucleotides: TGTGCCAGCAGCTTGATCCGGGACAGGGGCGATCAGCCCCAGCATTTT.

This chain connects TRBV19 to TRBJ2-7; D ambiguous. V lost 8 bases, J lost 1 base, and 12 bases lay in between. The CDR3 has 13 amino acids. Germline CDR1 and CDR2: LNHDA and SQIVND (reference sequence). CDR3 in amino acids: CASPTDTSYEQYV. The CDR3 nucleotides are TGTGCCAGTCCTACCGACACATCCTACGAGCAGTACGTC.